This T cell receptor beta chain derives from a study of blood T cell repertoires in COVID-19. With 3 bases removed from V and 8 bases from J, the gap between germline ends came to 23 bases. The CDR3 contains 16 residues. CDR1 and CDR2 (germline): SGHDT, YYEEEE. Seattle's cohort entered during active infection and was followed longitudinally. Original handling: Quantification of nucleated cells was approximated via reference gene primer amplification. The repertoire was sequenced with immunoSEQ multiplex PCR; TCRdb's copy has only in-frame clones and lacks some. V, J and clone size derive from that table, while D and trimming were established from the DNA sequence. The sample gives 150,000 or so clones, around 93% of which show up once; approximately 4.9% is in the top ten.

The clonotype originates from a man aged 25 to 45 with COVID-19, enrolled during active disease. The chain couples TRBV5-6 to TRBJ1-2; no clear D gene. Sequencing was done on a sample of peripheral blood. The CDR3 nucleotides read TGTGCCAGCAGCTCTGGCCAGGCCTCCTACCCCGGCGGCTACACCTTC. This gives the protein CASSSGQASYPGGYTF.